This paragraph reports one T cell receptor (beta chain). The germline V gene has CDR1 MNHEY and CDR2 SVGEGT. This CDR3 is built from 14 residues. V lost 6 bases and J lost 0, with 12 bases in between. The data stem from a study of blood T cell repertoires in COVID-19. At the level of the study: The United States, Italy and Spain were the sources of the acute and convalescent COVID-19 samples. T cells, B-cell-depleted T cells, or PBMCs supplied cDNA or gDNA.

Authors' processing steps: Nucleated cell counts were estimated from reference gene primer amplification. The protocol was immunoSEQ multiplex PCR, while the TCRdb copy is restricted to in-frame clones and leaves out a portion. V and J calls and clone size follow that table, whereas D and trimming were derived from the DNA. The table lists roughly 96,000 clones, around 81% of them singletons. The chain links TRBV6-2 or TRBV6-3 to TRBJ2-7; D unclear. The sequenced material came from peripheral blood. This clonotype originated in a man in his sixties with acute or convalescent COVID-19. CDR3: CASSRRQASYEQYV. CDR3 nucleotides: TGTGCCAGCAGCCGTCGGCAGGCCTCCTACGAGCAGTACGTC.